One and the same sample provided the 13 T cell receptor beta chains below, sequenced in a study of shared clonotypes between healthy human individuals. The data were produced by immunoSEQ multiplex PCR, yet TCRdb's version contains in-frame clones alone and is incomplete. Of some 2,400,000 clones listed, more than 90% are singletons. Material for sequencing was naive CD4+ T cells sorted from blood. Subset here: CD45RA+ positively selected. The origin of the receptors is a man between 18 and 29 years old in good health.

The genes are TRBV27 and TRBJ1-4; tentative D call: TRBD1 (5 bases). V lost 3 bases and J lost 7, with 12 bases in between. From germline, CDR1 is MNHEY and CDR2 SMNVEV (reference sequence). This CDR3 contains 14 residues. The CDR3 coding sequence is TGTGCCAGCAGTTTGCAGGGAGTAAGTGAAAAACTGTTTTTT. This translates into CASSLQGVSEKLFF.

The chain carries TRBV2 and TRBJ1-3, with a possible D match to TRBD1 (5 bases). The germline V and J ends were trimmed by 9 bases and 9 bases, with 21 bases remaining between them. Germline CDR1 reads SNHLY; CDR2 reads FYNNEI. The CDR3 has 14 amino acids. The CDR3 nucleotides are TGTGCCAGTAAAACCGGGACCCCGGGGGGCACCATATATTTT. Protein: CASKTGTPGGTIYF.

V and J are TRBV6-6 and TRBJ2-3; D is undetermined. V lost 6 bases and J lost 1, with 5 bases in between. The CDR3 totals 12 residues. Germline assignment: CDR1 MNHNY and CDR2 SVGAGI (reference sequence). For the CDR3, the DNA is TGTGCCAGCAGCCCACGCACAGATACGCAGTATTTT. Its protein is CASSPRTDTQYF.

The chain links TRBV7-3 to TRBJ2-1, with 9 bases aligning to TRBD2. CDR1 is SGHTA, CDR2 FQGTGA, per germline. The CDR3 has 15 amino acids. V lost 1 base and J lost 4; bases outside the gene matches: 2. The CDR3 DNA sequence: TGTGCCAGCAGCTTAAAGCGGGGGGCATACAATGAGCAGTTCTTC. It codes for CASSLKRGAYNEQFF.

The rearrangement joins TRBV4-2 to TRBJ1-5; no firm D call. There are 15 residues in the CDR3. Between the trimmed V and J ends, which lost 0 bases and 0 bases, there was a span of 6 bases. Germline V gene sequence: CDR1 LGHNA, CDR2 YNFKEQ. Here the CDR3 DNA reads TGTGCCAGCAGCCAAGACGGTTATAGCAATCAGCCCCAGCATTTT. Residues: CASSQDGYSNQPQHF.

The chain uses TRBV5-1 and TRBJ2-5; 9 nucleotides match TRBD1. The CDR3 is made up of 16 amino acids. Unmatched junction bases numbered 9, after V lost 4 bases and J lost 2 bases. The germline CDR1 and CDR2 sequences are SGHRS and YFSETQ. DNA of the CDR3: TGCGCCAGCAGCGGTACAGGGGGCGGAGGGCAAGAGACCCAGTACTTC. Protein product: CASSGTGGGGQETQYF.

The chain joins TRBV6-5 to TRBJ1-2; a weak D match, TRBD1 (5 bases). The CDR3 length is 13 residues. V dropped 5 bases and J dropped 4 bases, with 11 bases sitting between them. CDR1 MNHEY and CDR2 SVGAGI come from the germline V gene. The CDR3 protein is CASSLQGIYGYTF. The CDR3 nucleotides read TGTGCCAGCAGTCTTCAGGGTATCTATGGCTACACCTTC.

As regards this clone: Other nucleotide sequences in the sample specify the same CDR3. The chain is built from TRBV6-6 and TRBJ2-7; no clear D. Germline CDR1 MNHNY, CDR2 SVGAGI (reference sequence). The CDR3 extends over 14 amino acids. The V and J ends lost 0 bases and 3 bases respectively, with 9 bases between them. The CDR3 is CASSYSKGYYEQYF. The CDR3 coding sequence is TGTGCCAGCAGTTACTCGAAGGGCTACTACGAGCAGTACTTC.

Comment on this clone: A read error may produce the germline difference seen at one junction end. The rearrangement joins TRBV6-1 to TRBJ1-5; D gene uncertain. The CDR3 runs to 14 residues. CDR1 is MNHNS, CDR2 SASEGT, per germline. The CDR3 spells CVSSERGNNQPQHF. The CDR3, as DNA: TGTGTCAGCAGTGAGCGGGGAAACAATCAGCCCCAGCATTTT.

This clone showed up just once. The V and J genes are TRBV30 and TRBJ1-4; D is unresolved. The CDR3 runs 14 residues. The V end lost 3 bases, the J end lost 3 bases, and 11 bases lay between the germline ends. The V gene's germline CDR1 is GTSNPN and CDR2 SVGIG (reference sequence). CDR3 coding DNA: TGTGCCTGGAGCGGACGGCGGGCTAATGAAAAACTGTTTTTT. Amino acid sequence: CAWSGRRANEKLFF.

As to this clone: The identical CDR3 is also encoded by other nucleotide sequences in the sample. The V call is TRBV18, the J call TRBJ1-1; D unresolved. The V end was cut by 0 bases, the J end by 1 base, with 6 bases between. The CDR3 has 14 residues. Germline-derived CDR1 and CDR2 are KGHSH and LQKENI. DNA of the CDR3: TGTGCCAGCTCACCACCGGCAGGGAACACTGAAGCTTTCTTT. This encodes CASSPPAGNTEAFF.

The V and J genes are TRBV5-1 and TRBJ2-7, with D tentatively TRBD1 (5 bases). The CDR3 consists of 13 residues. V was trimmed by 0 bases and J by 5 bases, leaving 9 bases between them. Germline V CDR1 and CDR2: SGHRS, YFSETQ. The CDR3, as DNA: TGCGCCAGCAGCTTGGCAAAGGGGAACGAGCAGTACTTC. This gives the protein CASSLAKGNEQYF.

This rearrangement joins TRBV6-4 to TRBJ1-5; D is undetermined. The germline V gene has CDR1 MRHNA and CDR2 SNTAGT. Trimming took off 3 bases at V and 4 bases at J, with 10 bases between the two ends. The length of the CDR3 is 14 residues. CDR3 residues: CASSEFGVNQPQHF. The CDR3 DNA follows: TGTGCCAGCAGTGAATTCGGGGTTAATCAGCCCCAGCATTTT.